These 22 T cell receptor beta chains originate from one sample sequenced in a study of cytomegalovirus exposure and HLA in healthy donors (dated by TCRdb to the late 2010s). Libraries were made using the immunoSEQ multiplex PCR assay. For the multiplex PCR, a mixture combining 60 forward primers for TCR Vbeta segments and 13 reverse primers for TCR Jbeta segments was used. What TCRdb holds here is the immuneACCESS table cut down to in-frame rearrangements. Part of the clones is not present; checked against another copy, under half of the missing clones reflect an unresolved V gene, and the others are unexplained. This sample holds 150,000 or so clones; approximately 80% were observed only once. Around 13% of the sample lies in the top ten. The sequenced sample was PBMCs. All receptors derive from a man between 25 and 39 years old in good health and CMV-seropositive.

This clone was found once. The rearrangement uses TRBV5-1 and TRBJ2-1; no clear D. Germline CDR1 reads SGHRS; CDR2 reads YFSETQ. The CDR3 totals 17 residues. V dropped 1 base and J dropped 0 bases, with 14 bases sitting between them. The CDR3 spells CASSLYLTRSSYNEQFF. The CDR3 bases are TGCGCCAGCAGCTTGTACCTAACACGGAGCTCCTACAATGAGCAGTTCTTC.

This sequence joins TRBV27 and TRBJ2-7; TRBD1 is a possible D gene (5 bases). The V and J ends lost 4 bases and 5 bases respectively, with 12 bases between them. In germline, CDR1 is MNHEY, CDR2 SMNVEV (reference sequence). The CDR3 is made up of 13 amino acids. Here the CDR3 reads CASSSPAGNEQYF. The CDR3 DNA reads TGTGCCAGCAGTTCCCCCGCAGGGAACGAGCAGTACTTC.

This chain joins TRBV28 and TRBJ1-2, with 7 bases lining up with TRBD1. Germline V gene lookup returns CDR1 MDHEN and CDR2 SYDVKM. The CDR3 spans 13 residues. V shed 10 bases and J 5 bases; nucleotides not matched to a gene: 10. This chain's CDR3 is CATKEGQLYGYTF. CDR3 sequence (DNA): TGTGCCACCAAGGAGGGACAGCTGTATGGCTACACCTTC.

The V call is TRBV28, the J call TRBJ2-5; 7 nucleotides match TRBD2. The CDR3 contains 15 residues. Germline assignment: CDR1 MDHEN and CDR2 SYDVKM. V trimming: 7 bases; J trimming: 4 bases; junction bases outside the gene matches: 12. The CDR3 region is CASMGGGSGGETQYF. The CDR3 DNA reads TGTGCCAGCATGGGAGGCGGGAGCGGTGGAGAGACCCAGTACTTC.

The sample holds a few counts of this clone. The V and J genes are TRBV29-1 and TRBJ2-5; 9 bases line up with TRBD2. V dropped 6 bases and J dropped 5; count of bases not matched to a gene: 10. Germline values: CDR1 SQVTM, CDR2 ANQGSEA. The CDR3 is 14 residues long. The CDR3 loop is CSVGKAGGVETQYF. The CDR3 bases are TGCAGCGTGGGTAAAGCGGGAGGAGTGGAGACCCAGTACTTC. The variable domain in full, completed from reference TRBV29-1 and TRBJ2-5, reads SAVISQKPSRDICQRGTSLTIQCQVDSQVTMMFWYRQQPGQSLTLIATANQGSEATYESGFVIDKFPISRPNLTFSTLTVSNMSPEDSSIYLCSVGKAGGVETQYFGPGTRLLVL.

The chain joins TRBV6-5 to TRBJ2-1; possibly TRBD1 for D (5 bases). The CDR3 contains 14 residues. Per the germline V gene, CDR1 is MNHEY and CDR2 is SVGAGI. Trimming shortened V by 7 bases and J by 0 bases, and 10 bases separated the two germline ends. The CDR3 here is CASTDRFSYNEQFF. The DNA of the CDR3 is TGTGCCAGCACCGACAGATTCTCCTACAATGAGCAGTTCTTC.

With respect to this clone: Other DNA sequences within the sample encode an identical CDR3. This chain connects TRBV4-2 to TRBJ1-1; D is possibly TRBD1 (5 bases). Germline V gene lookup returns CDR1 LGHNA and CDR2 YNFKEQ. The CDR3 extends over 19 amino acids. V was cut by 0 bases and J by 0 bases, with 20 bases left in between. CDR3 bases: TGTGCCAGCAGCCAAGATTCGCCCAGGGTTTCCTCCTTGAACACTGAAGCTTTCTTT. Amino acids: CASSQDSPRVSSLNTEAFF.

The chain links TRBV29-1 to TRBJ2-7; the match to TRBD2 covers 8 bases. The germline CDR1 and CDR2 sequences are SQVTM and ANQGSEA. Unmatched junction bases numbered 10, after V lost 6 bases and J lost 3 bases. The CDR3 has 14 residues. The CDR3 reads CSVALISGVYEQYF. CDR3 in DNA: TGCAGCGTGGCCCTAATTAGCGGGGTCTACGAGCAGTACTTC.

V is TRBV5-1 and J is TRBJ2-1, with TRBD2 matching over 13 bases. With V trimmed by 4 bases and J by 5 bases, 9 bases remained unmatched. The CDR3 spans 17 residues. Germline V gives CDR1 SGHRS, CDR2 YFSETQ. The CDR3 here is CASSAMGLAGLNNEQFF. The CDR3 coding sequence is TGCGCCAGCAGCGCGATGGGACTAGCGGGACTCAACAATGAGCAGTTCTTC.

The CDR3 sequence is CASSPGGTSGRYSYEQYF. Written as DNA, the CDR3 is TGCGCCAGCAGCCCCGGAGGGACTAGCGGGAGGTATTCCTACGAGCAGTACTTC. The chain joins TRBV4-1 to TRBJ2-7, with 15 bases lining up with TRBD2. CDR1 is MGHRA and CDR2 is YSYEKL in the germline V gene. The J segment lost 1 base and the V segment lost 4 bases, leaving 8 bases of the junction unmatched. The length of the CDR3 is 18 residues.

The rearrangement uses TRBV14 and TRBJ1-4, with D perhaps matching TRBD1 (5 bases). The germline CDR1 and CDR2 sequences are SGHDN and FVKESK. The CDR3 loop spans 13 amino acids. V shed 4 bases and J shed 8 bases, with 11 bases lying between them. CDR3 sequence: CASSLGQAEKLFF. CDR3 sequence (DNA): TGTGCCAGCAGCCTAGGACAAGCCGAAAAACTGTTTTTT.

The J gene is TRBJ2-5, the V gene TRBV7-9; the match to TRBD1 covers 8 bases. V lost 1 base, J lost 4 bases, and 5 bases stayed unmatched. This CDR3 spans 15 amino acids. The germline gives CDR1 SEHNR, CDR2 FQNEAQ (reference sequence). DNA of the CDR3: TGTGCCAGCAGCTTAGGGACAGGGTTGGGAGAGACCCAGTACTTC. Translated: CASSLGTGLGETQYF.

CDR3 nucleotides: TGTGCCAGCAGTCGGCCCGGGACTAGCGGACCCAATGAGCAGTTCTTC. It is translated as CASSRPGTSGPNEQFF. This chain connects TRBV6-6 to TRBJ2-1; 11 nucleotides line up with TRBD2. Germline V gene lookup returns CDR1 MNHNY and CDR2 SVGAGI (reference sequence). Unmatched junction bases numbered 9, after V lost 5 bases and J lost 6 bases. This CDR3 is built from 16 residues.

This chain joins TRBV6-1 and TRBJ2-7, with D uncertain. CDR1 and CDR2 (germline): MNHNS, SASEGT. V was pared by 6 bases and J by 7 bases, with 13 bases between. CDR3 length: 12 residues. The CDR3 DNA reads as TGTGCCAGCAGGGTTAGTATTACGGAGCAGTACTTC. Translating gives CASRVSITEQYF.

This chain links TRBV6-1 with TRBJ2-1, with 7 bases aligning to TRBD1. From germline, CDR1 is MNHNS and CDR2 SASEGT. V lost 1 base and J lost 7; bases outside the gene matches: 7. This CDR3 spans 15 amino acids. In DNA, the CDR3 is TGTGCCAGCAGTGAAGTACCGGGACAGAGAAATGAGCAGTTCTTC. It yields the protein CASSEVPGQRNEQFF.

This clone came up a few times. The chain couples TRBV28 to TRBJ2-7; possibly TRBD2 for D (7 bases). V was shortened by 10 bases and J by 3 bases, with 19 bases between the two germline ends. The germline V gene encodes CDR1 MDHEN and CDR2 SYDVKM. This CDR3 comprises 14 residues. The CDR3 loop is CATRWKGGGYEQYF. In DNA, the CDR3 is TGTGCCACTCGCTGGAAAGGGGGGGGCTACGAGCAGTACTTC.

The genes are TRBV28 and TRBJ1-2; D might be TRBD1 (6 bases). V gave up 3 bases and J gave up 3 bases, with 11 bases separating them. The CDR3 is made up of 14 amino acids. Germline values: CDR1 MDHEN, CDR2 SYDVKM. This CDR3 reads CASSLNRAYYGYTF. The CDR3 region has the DNA TGTGCCAGCAGTTTGAACAGGGCCTACTATGGCTACACCTTC.

The CDR3 region has the DNA TGTGCCAGCAGCTTAGAACTAGCGGGAGACTACGAGCAGTACTTC. This encodes CASSLELAGDYEQYF. V is TRBV11-2 and J is TRBJ2-7; 11 bases map to TRBD2. Germline V gene data show CDR1 as SGHAT and CDR2 as FQNNGV. This CDR3 contains 15 residues. The V and J ends lost 0 bases and 3 bases, in that order; junction bases with no gene match: 1.

This chain links TRBV6-6 with TRBJ2-7; 7 bases map to TRBD2. Germline V gene data show CDR1 as MNHNY and CDR2 as SVGAGI (reference sequence). V lost 2 bases and J lost 0; bases outside the gene matches: 7. The CDR3 consists of 16 residues. Here the CDR3 DNA reads TGTGCCAGCAGTTACCGAGGAGCGGGGACCTCCTACGAGCAGTACTTC. The encoded protein is CASSYRGAGTSYEQYF.

This clone was observed a single time. The V call is TRBV19, the J call TRBJ1-1, with D tentatively TRBD1 (6 bases). Germline assignment: CDR1 LNHDA and CDR2 SQIVND (reference sequence). The CDR3 is made up of 18 amino acids. Trimming stripped 5 bases from V and 0 bases from J, with 22 bases between. CDR3 amino acids: CASSVNPRDNIMNTEAFF. The DNA of the CDR3 is TGTGCCAGTAGTGTAAACCCCCGGGACAATATCATGAACACTGAAGCTTTCTTT.

The chain uses TRBV28 and TRBJ2-5, with D uncertain. V was cut by 4 bases and J by 2 bases, with 5 bases left in between. Germline CDR1 reads MDHEN; CDR2 reads SYDVKM. This CDR3 has 12 amino acids. CDR3 nucleotides: TGTGCCAGCAGTTCGGTACAAGAGACCCAGTACTTC. Its translation: CASSSVQETQYF.

V usage is TRBV5-6 and J usage is TRBJ2-2, with 9 bases fitting TRBD1. V was clipped by 2 bases and J by 4 bases; unmatched bases: 6. This CDR3 contains 16 residues. The V gene's germline CDR1 is SGHDT and CDR2 YYEEEE. This CDR3 is CASSLPGQGITGELFF. The CDR3 DNA sequence: TGTGCCAGCAGCTTACCGGGACAGGGCATCACCGGGGAGCTGTTTTTT.